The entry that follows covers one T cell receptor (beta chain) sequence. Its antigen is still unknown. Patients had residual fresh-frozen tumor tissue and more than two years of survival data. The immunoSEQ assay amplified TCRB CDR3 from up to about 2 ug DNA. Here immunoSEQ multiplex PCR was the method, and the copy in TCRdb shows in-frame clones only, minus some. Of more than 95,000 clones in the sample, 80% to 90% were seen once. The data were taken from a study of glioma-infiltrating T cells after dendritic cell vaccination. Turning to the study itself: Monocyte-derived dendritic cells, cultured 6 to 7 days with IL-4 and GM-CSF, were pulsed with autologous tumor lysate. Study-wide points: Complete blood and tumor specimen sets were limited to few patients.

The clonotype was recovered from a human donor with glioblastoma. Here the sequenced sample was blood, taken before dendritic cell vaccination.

The CDR3 sequence: CASSDSGGPNNEQFF. CDR3 DNA sequence: TGTGCCAGCAGTGACTCAGGAGGACCTAACAATGAGCAGTTCTTC. This chain joins TRBV6-4 and TRBJ2-1, with D possibly TRBD2 on 5 matching bases. Trimming took off 0 bases at V and 5 bases at J, with 11 bases between the two ends. The CDR3 extends over 15 amino acids. CDR1 MRHNA and CDR2 SNTAGT come from the germline V gene.